This TCR beta chain appears in the sequencing data of a study of T cell changes during pregnancy in multiple sclerosis. The CDR3 spans 12 residues. CDR1 is GTSNPN, CDR2 SVGIG, per germline (reference sequence). Trimming took 4 bases from V and 0 from J, leaving 6 bases between them. Sequencing used immunoSEQ multiplex PCR; TCRdb keeps in-frame clones, though not all of them. The data show roughly 70,000 clones, with more than 90% seen just once and 1% to 1.5% held by the top ten. Here the sequenced sample was peripheral blood, taken in the third trimester of pregnancy. V usage is TRBV30 and J usage is TRBJ1-1; no definite D call. The source of this sequence is a female donor with multiple sclerosis, enrolled in a pregnancy study. The CDR3 region is CAWKILNTEAFF. Here the CDR3 DNA reads TGTGCCTGGAAAATATTGAACACTGAAGCTTTCTTT.